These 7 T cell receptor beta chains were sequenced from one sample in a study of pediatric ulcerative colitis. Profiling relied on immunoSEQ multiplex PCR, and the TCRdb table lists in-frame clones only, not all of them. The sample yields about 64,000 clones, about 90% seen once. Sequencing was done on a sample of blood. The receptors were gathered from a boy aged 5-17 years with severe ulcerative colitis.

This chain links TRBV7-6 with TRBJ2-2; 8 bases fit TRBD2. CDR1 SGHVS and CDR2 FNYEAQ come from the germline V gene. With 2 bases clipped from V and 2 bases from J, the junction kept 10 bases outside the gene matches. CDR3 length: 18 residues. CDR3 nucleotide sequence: TGTGCCAGCAGCTTATATCTAGCGGGCCCGACAAACACCGGGGAGCTGTTTTTT. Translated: CASSLYLAGPTNTGELFF.

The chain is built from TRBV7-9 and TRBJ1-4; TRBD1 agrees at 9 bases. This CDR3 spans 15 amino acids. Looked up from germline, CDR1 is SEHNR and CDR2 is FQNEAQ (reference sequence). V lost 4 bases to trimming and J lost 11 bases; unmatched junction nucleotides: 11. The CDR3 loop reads CASSYRSGGQGKLFF. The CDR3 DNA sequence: TGTGCCAGCAGCTACCGGAGCGGAGGACAGGGGAAACTGTTTTTT.

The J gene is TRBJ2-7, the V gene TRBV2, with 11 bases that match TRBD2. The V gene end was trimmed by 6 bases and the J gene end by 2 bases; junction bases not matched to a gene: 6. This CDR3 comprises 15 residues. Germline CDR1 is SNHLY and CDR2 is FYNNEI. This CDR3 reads CASSQRLAGPYEQYF. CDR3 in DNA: TGTGCCAGCAGCCAGAGACTAGCGGGGCCCTACGAGCAGTACTTC.

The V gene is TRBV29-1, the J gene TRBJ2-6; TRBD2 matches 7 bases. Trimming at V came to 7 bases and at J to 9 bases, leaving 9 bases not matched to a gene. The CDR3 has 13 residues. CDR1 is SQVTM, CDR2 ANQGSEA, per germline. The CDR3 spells CSGREGNGNVLTF. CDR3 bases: TGCAGCGGCAGGGAGGGGAACGGCAACGTCCTGACTTTC.

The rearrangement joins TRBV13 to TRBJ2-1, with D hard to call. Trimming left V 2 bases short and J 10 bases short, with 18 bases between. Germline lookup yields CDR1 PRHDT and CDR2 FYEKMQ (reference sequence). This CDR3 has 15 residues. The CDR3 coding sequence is TGTGCCAGCAGCTTATTGGTGAATGCGTGGCGGGAGCAGTTCTTC. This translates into CASSLLVNAWREQFF.

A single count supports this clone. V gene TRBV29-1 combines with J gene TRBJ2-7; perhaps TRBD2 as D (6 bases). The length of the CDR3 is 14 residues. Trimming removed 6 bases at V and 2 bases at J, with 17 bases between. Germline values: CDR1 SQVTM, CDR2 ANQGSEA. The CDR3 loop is CSVGFATRTYEQYF. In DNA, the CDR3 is TGCAGCGTCGGTTTTGCGACTAGAACCTACGAGCAGTACTTC.

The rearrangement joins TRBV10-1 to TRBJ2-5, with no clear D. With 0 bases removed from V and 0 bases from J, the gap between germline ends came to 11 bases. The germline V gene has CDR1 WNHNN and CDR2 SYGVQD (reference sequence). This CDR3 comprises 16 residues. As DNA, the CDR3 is TGCGCCAGCAGTGAGTCTGCTCGACCGAACCAAGAGACCCAGTACTTC. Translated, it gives CASSESARPNQETQYF.